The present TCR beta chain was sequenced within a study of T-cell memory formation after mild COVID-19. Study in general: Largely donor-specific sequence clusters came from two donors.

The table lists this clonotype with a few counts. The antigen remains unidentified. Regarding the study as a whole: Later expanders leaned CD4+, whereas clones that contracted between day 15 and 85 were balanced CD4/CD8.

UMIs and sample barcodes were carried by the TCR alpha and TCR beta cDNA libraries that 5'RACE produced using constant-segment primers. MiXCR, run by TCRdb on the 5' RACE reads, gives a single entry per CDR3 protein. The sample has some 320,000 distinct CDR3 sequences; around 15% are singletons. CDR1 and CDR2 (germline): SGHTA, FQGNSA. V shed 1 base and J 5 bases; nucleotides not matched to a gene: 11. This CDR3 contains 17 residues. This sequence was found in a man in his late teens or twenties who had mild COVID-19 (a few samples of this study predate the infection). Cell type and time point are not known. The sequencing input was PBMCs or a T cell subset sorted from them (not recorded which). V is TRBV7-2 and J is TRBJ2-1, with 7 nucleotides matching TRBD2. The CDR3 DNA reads TGTGCCAGCAGCTTAGAGGCCCGCGGGGGACCCAACAATGAGCAGTTCTTC. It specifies CASSLEARGGPNNEQFF.